This T cell receptor beta chain emerged from a study of T-cell reconstitution after alpha-beta-depleted transplantation in children. Study findings and constraints: Surviving recipient T cells and thymic progenitors produced the high day-60 TCRbeta diversity seen in some patients.

Comments on this clonotype: Its specificity is not known.

Unique molecular identifiers were incorporated during preparation of the TCRbeta library. TCRdb reprocessed the PCR reads via MiXCR and lists one record per CDR3 protein. The data show 100,000 to 150,000 distinct CDR3 sequences, around 23% seen once. Looked up from germline, CDR1 is KGHSH and CDR2 is LQKENI. The length of the CDR3 is 16 residues. Trimming removed 4 bases from V and 1 base from J; junction bases left unmatched: 2. The input for sequencing was PBMCs, mostly from graft donor cells, taken 180 days after TCRalphabeta/CD19-depleted stem cell transplant. This clonotype originated in a male patient aged 2-15 years who had a stem cell transplant for chronic granulomatous disease, so the T cells may come from the graft donor. The chain links TRBV18 to TRBJ2-2; TRBD2 agrees at 11 bases. CDR3 region: CASSRLAGQNTGELFF. The CDR3 nucleotides read TGTGCCAGCTCACGACTAGCGGGGCAGAACACCGGGGAGCTGTTTTTT.